The 18 T cell receptor beta chains given below trace back to one sample, sequenced in a study of blood T cell repertoires in COVID-19 (dated by TCRdb to 2018 to 2020). The library relied on the immunoSEQ multiplex PCR assay. TCRdb limited this immuneACCESS table to in-frame rearrangements with V and J called. A share of clones is missing; checked studies link under half to unresolved V genes, and the rest is unexplained. The sample table contains under 300,000 clones; only one count was recorded for around 82% of them. The top ten constitute approximately 6% of the sample. The material sequenced was peripheral blood. The receptors were sampled from a man at least 80 years old with acute or convalescent COVID-19.

The chain carries TRBV24-1 and TRBJ2-1, with 9 bases matching TRBD1. V trimming: 4 bases; J trimming: 7 bases; junction bases outside the gene matches: 7. Germline V gene data show CDR1 as KGHDR and CDR2 as SFDVKD. CDR3 length: 15 residues. The CDR3 DNA reads as TGTGCCACCAGTGACCCCCCCGGGACAGGGAATGAGCAGTTCTTC. Translation: CATSDPPGTGNEQFF.

In this sample, this clone turned up a few times. Other DNA sequences within the sample encode an identical CDR3. The rearrangement uses TRBV24-1 and TRBJ2-5; D is possibly TRBD1 (6 bases). Trimming took off 3 bases at V and 2 bases at J, with 9 bases between the two ends. The CDR3 covers 14 residues. Germline V gives CDR1 KGHDR, CDR2 SFDVKD. In nucleotides, the CDR3 is TGTGCCACCAGTGATGCGGACAGACAAGAGACCCAGTACTTC. It is translated as CATSDADRQETQYF.

This sequence joins TRBV28 and TRBJ1-5; perhaps TRBD1 as D (5 bases). Trimming took off 3 bases at V and 3 bases at J, with 9 bases between the two ends. Looked up from germline, CDR1 is MDHEN and CDR2 is SYDVKM. The CDR3 sequence is 14 residues long. The CDR3 DNA reads TGTGCCAGCAGTTTGGGACTCCCCAATCAGCCCCAGCATTTT. Protein product: CASSLGLPNQPQHF.

The chain carries TRBV6-2 or TRBV6-3 and TRBJ2-1; 7 bases are a match to TRBD2. The germline gives CDR1 MNHEY, CDR2 SVGEGT. The CDR3 is made up of 14 amino acids. V shed 6 bases, J shed 7 bases, and the junction held 9 bases outside the gene matches. CDR3 in DNA: TGTGCCAGCAGCCTGGGGGGGGAGCATAATGAGCAGTTCTTC. Translating it yields CASSLGGEHNEQFF.

The chain is built from TRBV3-1 (or the pseudogene TRBV3-2) and TRBJ2-1, with 8 bases aligning to TRBD2. This CDR3 has 13 residues. Germline CDR1 and CDR2: LGHDT and YNNKEL (reference sequence). The J segment lost 9 bases and the V segment lost 8 bases, leaving 9 bases of the junction unmatched. CDR3 in amino acids: CASWPGGRSEQFF. In nucleotides, the CDR3 is TGTGCCAGCTGGCCGGGAGGGAGAAGTGAGCAGTTCTTC.

This clone was counted between two and nine times. The rearrangement links TRBV6-5 to TRBJ2-6, with a tentative D call TRBD1 (7 bases). From germline, CDR1 is MNHEY and CDR2 SVGAGI. V was shortened by 7 bases and J by 3 bases, with 10 bases between the two germline ends. The CDR3 extends over 14 amino acids. CDR3 residues: CASTGGGGANVLTF. The DNA of the CDR3 is TGTGCCAGCACAGGGGGAGGTGGGGCCAACGTCCTGACTTTC.

V usage is TRBV24-1 and J usage is TRBJ1-4, with D perhaps matching TRBD1 (6 bases). Germline CDR1 reads KGHDR; CDR2 reads SFDVKD. The CDR3 totals 15 residues. Trimming removed 3 bases from V and 8 bases from J, with 15 bases in between. The CDR3 reads CATSDPGTSGEKLFF. CDR3 DNA: TGTGCCACCAGTGATCCCGGGACATCAGGAGAAAAACTGTTTTTT.

The rearrangement links TRBV28 to TRBJ2-3; TRBD1 aligns across 9 bases. V dropped 4 bases and J dropped 1; count of bases not matched to a gene: 9. Per germline, CDR1 MDHEN and CDR2 SYDVKM. The CDR3 totals 17 residues. The CDR3 here is CASSSRGTGRGTDTQYF. As DNA, the CDR3 is TGTGCCAGCAGTTCCCGTGGGACAGGGCGCGGCACAGATACGCAGTATTTT.

The chain carries TRBV18 and TRBJ1-2, with 8 bases lining up with TRBD1. V trimming: 6 bases; J trimming: 8 bases; junction bases outside the gene matches: 17. This CDR3 comprises 16 residues. From germline, CDR1 is KGHSH and CDR2 LQKENI. The chain's CDR3 is CASSEGTGLTNGGYTF. The CDR3 DNA reads TGTGCCAGCTCCGAGGGGACAGGTTTAACCAACGGGGGCTACACCTTC.

The rearrangement links TRBV14 to TRBJ1-5; 10 bases are a match to TRBD1. V was pared by 1 base and J by 5 bases, with 2 bases of the junction left unmatched. The CDR3 extends over 15 amino acids. The germline gives CDR1 SGHDN, CDR2 FVKESK. The CDR3 protein is CASSQAGQGHQPQHF. The CDR3 nucleotides are TGTGCCAGCAGCCAAGCGGGACAGGGGCATCAGCCCCAGCATTTT. Complete variable domain (other parts from reference TRBV14 and TRBJ1-5): EAGVTQFPSHSVIEKGQTVTLRCDPISGHDNLYWYRRVMGKEIKFLLHFVKESKQDESGMPNNRFLAERTGGTYSTLKVQPAELEDSGVYFCASSQAGQGHQPQHFGDGTRLSIL.

The chain combines TRBV7-2 with TRBJ1-6; D not resolved. Germline V gene lookup returns CDR1 SGHTA and CDR2 FQGNSA. The CDR3 has 14 residues. V lost 1 base to trimming and J lost 6 bases, with 7 bases between them. The CDR3 DNA follows: TGTGCCAGCAGCTTAGGGTCCAGTAATTCACCCCTCCACTTT. Translated: CASSLGSSNSPLHF.

This chain uses TRBV2 with TRBJ2-6; no reliable D call. V was clipped by 7 bases and J by 3 bases, with 13 bases between them. Looked up from germline, CDR1 is SNHLY and CDR2 is FYNNEI. The CDR3 consists of 15 residues. The CDR3, as DNA: TGTGCCAGCACTTATGGCAACGTTGGGGCCAACGTCCTGACTTTC. It encodes CASTYGNVGANVLTF. Together with reference TRBV2 and TRBJ2-6, the CDR3 gives the full variable domain: EPEVTQTPSHQVTQMGQEVILRCVPISNHLYFYWYRQILGQKVEFLVSFYNNEISEKSEIFDDQFSVERPDGSNFTLKIRSTKLEDSAMYFCASTYGNVGANVLTFGAGSRLTVL.

The V call is TRBV19, the J call TRBJ2-7; 8 bases fit TRBD1. CDR3 size: 16 residues. V shed 9 bases and J 3 bases; nucleotides not matched to a gene: 16. CDR1 is LNHDA, CDR2 SQIVND, per germline (reference sequence). The CDR3 DNA sequence: TGTGCCAGCCGTCACCCCCTCGGGACAGGTCGCTACGAGCAGTACTTC. Translation gives CASRHPLGTGRYEQYF.

The chain is built from TRBV29-1 and TRBJ2-3; D gene uncertain. Germline V gene sequence: CDR1 SQVTM, CDR2 ANQGSEA. Trimming shortened V by 1 base and J by 4 bases, and 6 bases separated the two germline ends. CDR3 length: 12 residues. CDR3 amino acids: CSVEVLADTQYF. CDR3 coding DNA: TGCAGCGTTGAAGTTTTAGCAGATACGCAGTATTTT.

This clone showed up just once. CDR3 nucleotide sequence: TGCGCCAGCAGCTTGGATGGACTAGCGGCAAATACGCAGTATTTT. Amino acids: CASSLDGLAANTQYF. The rearrangement uses TRBV5-1 and TRBJ2-3; 10 bases align to TRBD2. This CDR3 has 15 amino acids. V gave up 0 bases and J gave up 7 bases; unmatched junction bases: 5. Germline V gene data show CDR1 as SGHRS and CDR2 as YFSETQ.

The J gene is TRBJ2-3, the V gene TRBV6-4; TRBD1 aligns across 9 bases. The CDR3 runs to 11 residues. From germline, CDR1 is MRHNA and CDR2 SNTAGT. The ends lost 10 bases at V and 9 bases at J; junction bases unmatched: 5. CDR3 nucleotide sequence: TGTGCCACGGGGACAGGGATAACGCAGTATTTT. Translating gives CATGTGITQYF.

Only one count was recorded for this clone. The rearrangement links TRBV12-3 or TRBV12-4 to TRBJ2-7; no clear D. V lost 1 base to trimming and J lost 6 bases, with 10 bases between them. The CDR3 runs 13 residues. CDR3 bases: TGTGCCAGCAGTTTAGAGTCCCAGTCCGAGCAGTACTTC. Its translation is CASSLESQSEQYF.

The chain is built from TRBV5-8 and TRBJ2-7; 9 bases fit TRBD1. Germline-derived CDR1 and CDR2 are SGHTS and YDEGEE. The CDR3 is made up of 15 amino acids. With V trimmed by 6 bases and J by 0 bases, 7 bases remained unmatched. The CDR3 is CASTYSTGGSYEQYF. The CDR3 DNA follows: TGTGCCAGCACTTACTCGACAGGGGGCTCCTACGAGCAGTACTTC.